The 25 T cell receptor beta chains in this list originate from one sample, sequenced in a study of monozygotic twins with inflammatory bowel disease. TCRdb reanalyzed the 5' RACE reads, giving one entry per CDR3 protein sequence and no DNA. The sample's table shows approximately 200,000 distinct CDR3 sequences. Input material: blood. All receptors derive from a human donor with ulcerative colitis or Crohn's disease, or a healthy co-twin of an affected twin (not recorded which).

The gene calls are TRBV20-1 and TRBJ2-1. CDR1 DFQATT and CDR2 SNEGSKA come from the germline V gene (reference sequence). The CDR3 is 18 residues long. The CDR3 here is CSARDEVASASSYNEQFF.

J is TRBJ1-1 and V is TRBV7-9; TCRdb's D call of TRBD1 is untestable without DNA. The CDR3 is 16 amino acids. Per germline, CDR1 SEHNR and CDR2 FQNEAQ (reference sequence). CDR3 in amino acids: CASSVTGGSGNTEAFF.

The CDR3 sequence is CASKTLRGAGELFF. The V gene is TRBV19, the J gene TRBJ2-2; TCRdb names TRBD1, which stays unverified in the absence of DNA. The V gene's germline CDR1 is LNHDA and CDR2 SQIVND (reference sequence). This CDR3 comprises 14 residues. The full variable domain, its missing parts supplied by reference TRBV19 and TRBJ2-2, is DGGITQSPKYLFRKEGQNVTLSCEQNLNHDAMYWYRQDPGQGLRLIYYSQIVNDFQKGDIAEGYSVSREKKESFPLTVTSAQKNPTAFYLCASKTLRGAGELFFGEGSRLTVL.

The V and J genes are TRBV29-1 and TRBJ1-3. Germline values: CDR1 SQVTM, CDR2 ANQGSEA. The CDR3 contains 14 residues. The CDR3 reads CSVDFGGVGNTIYF. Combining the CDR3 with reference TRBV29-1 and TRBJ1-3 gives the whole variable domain SAVISQKPSRDICQRGTSLTIQCQVDSQVTMMFWYRQQPGQSLTLIATANQGSEATYESGFVIDKFPISRPNLTFSTLTVSNMSPEDSSIYLCSVDFGGVGNTIYFGEGSWLTVV.

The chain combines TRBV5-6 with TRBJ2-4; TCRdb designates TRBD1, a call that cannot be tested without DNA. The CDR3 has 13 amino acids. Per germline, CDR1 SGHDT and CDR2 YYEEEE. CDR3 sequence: CASSSDRGNIQYF.

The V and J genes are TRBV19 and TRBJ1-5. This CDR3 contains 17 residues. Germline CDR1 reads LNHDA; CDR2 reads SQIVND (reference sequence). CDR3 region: CASSTRPIAASNQPQHF.

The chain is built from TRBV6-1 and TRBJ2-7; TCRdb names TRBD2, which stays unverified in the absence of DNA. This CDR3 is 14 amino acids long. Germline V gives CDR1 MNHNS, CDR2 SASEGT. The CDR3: CASSQGLQRDEQYF.

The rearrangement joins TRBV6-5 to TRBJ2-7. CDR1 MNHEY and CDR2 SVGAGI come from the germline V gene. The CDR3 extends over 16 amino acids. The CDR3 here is CASSSTSTGSSYEQYF.

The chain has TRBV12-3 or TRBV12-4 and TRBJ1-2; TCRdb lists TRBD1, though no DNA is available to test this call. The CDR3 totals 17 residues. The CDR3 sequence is CASSLVQGAINNYGYTF.

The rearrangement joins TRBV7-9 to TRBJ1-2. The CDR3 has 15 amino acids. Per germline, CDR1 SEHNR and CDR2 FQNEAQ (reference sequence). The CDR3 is CASSLTGEVAYGYTF.

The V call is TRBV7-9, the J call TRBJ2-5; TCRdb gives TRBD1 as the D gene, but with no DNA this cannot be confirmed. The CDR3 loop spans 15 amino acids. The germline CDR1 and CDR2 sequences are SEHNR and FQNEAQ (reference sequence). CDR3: CASSDLRDTQETQYF.

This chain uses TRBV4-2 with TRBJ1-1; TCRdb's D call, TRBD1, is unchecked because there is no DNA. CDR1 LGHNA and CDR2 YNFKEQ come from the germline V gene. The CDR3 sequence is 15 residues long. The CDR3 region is CASSQEWQGKTEAFF.

CDR3 residues: CASSSSLGPASETQYF. The gene calls are TRBV7-2 and TRBJ2-5. In germline, CDR1 is SGHTA, CDR2 FQGNSA. The length of the CDR3 is 16 residues.

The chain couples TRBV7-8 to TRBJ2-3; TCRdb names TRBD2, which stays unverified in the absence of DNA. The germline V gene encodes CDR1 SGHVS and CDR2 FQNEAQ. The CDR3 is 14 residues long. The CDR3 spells CASSLRARADTQYF. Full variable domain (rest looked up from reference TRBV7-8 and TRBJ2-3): GAGVSQSPRYKVAKRGQDVALRCDPISGHVSLFWYQQALGQGPEFLTYFQNEAQLDKSGLPSDRFFAERPEGSVSTLKIQRTQQEDSAVYLCASSLRARADTQYFGPGTRLTVL.

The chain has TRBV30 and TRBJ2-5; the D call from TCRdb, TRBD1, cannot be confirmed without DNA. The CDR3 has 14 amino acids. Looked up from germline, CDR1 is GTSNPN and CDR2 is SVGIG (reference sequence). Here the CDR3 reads CAWSVPRGQETQYF.

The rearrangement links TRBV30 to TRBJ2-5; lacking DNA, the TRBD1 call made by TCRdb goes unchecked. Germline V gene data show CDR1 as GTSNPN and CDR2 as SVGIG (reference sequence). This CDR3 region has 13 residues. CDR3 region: CACQRGPRETQYF. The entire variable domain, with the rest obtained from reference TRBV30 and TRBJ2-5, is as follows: SQTIHQWPATLVQPVGSPLSLECTVEGTSNPNLYWYRQAAGRGLQLLFYSVGIGQISSEVPQNLSASRPQDRQFILSSKKLLLSDSGFYLCACQRGPRETQYFGPGTRLLVL.

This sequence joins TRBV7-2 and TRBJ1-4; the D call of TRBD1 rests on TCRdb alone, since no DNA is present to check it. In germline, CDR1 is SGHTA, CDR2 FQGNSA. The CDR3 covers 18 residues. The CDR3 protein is CASSLGASGSSRGEKLFF. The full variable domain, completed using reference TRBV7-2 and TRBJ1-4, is GAGVSQSPSNKVTEKGKDVELRCDPISGHTALYWYRQSLGQGLEFLIYFQGNSAPDKSGLPSDRFSAERTGGSVSTLTIQRTQQEDSAVYLCASSLGASGSSRGEKLFFGSGTQLSVL.

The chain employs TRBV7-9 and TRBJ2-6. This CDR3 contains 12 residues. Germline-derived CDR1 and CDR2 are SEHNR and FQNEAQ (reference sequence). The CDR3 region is CAIPTGANVLTF.

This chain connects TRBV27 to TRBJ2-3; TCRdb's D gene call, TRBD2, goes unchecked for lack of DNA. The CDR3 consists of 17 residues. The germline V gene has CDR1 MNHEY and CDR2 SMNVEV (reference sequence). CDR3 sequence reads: CASSLSFQAVYTDTQYF.

CDR3 sequence: CASSERLGSNTEAFF. The genes are TRBV6-1 and TRBJ1-1. The CDR3 has 15 residues. Germline V lookup: CDR1 MNHNS, CDR2 SASEGT.

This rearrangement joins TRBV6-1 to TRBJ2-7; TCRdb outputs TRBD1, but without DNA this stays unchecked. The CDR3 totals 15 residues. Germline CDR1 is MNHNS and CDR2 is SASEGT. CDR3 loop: CASRTAGTQPYEQYF.

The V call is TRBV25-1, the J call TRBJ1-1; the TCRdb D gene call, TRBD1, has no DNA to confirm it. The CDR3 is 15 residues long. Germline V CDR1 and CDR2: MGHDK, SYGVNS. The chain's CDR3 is CASSDLSHGATEAFF. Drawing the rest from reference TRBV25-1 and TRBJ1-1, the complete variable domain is EADIYQTPRYLVIGTGKKITLECSQTMGHDKMYWYQQDPGMELHLIHYSYGVNSTEKGDLSSESTVSRIRTEHFPLTLESARPSHTSQYLCASSDLSHGATEAFFGQGTRLTVV.

CDR3 sequence: CASSDHRGYGFNEQFF. This chain uses TRBV6-1 with TRBJ2-1; TCRdb proposes TRBD1, but this gene call is untestable without DNA. The CDR3 totals 16 residues. Germline loops: CDR1 MNHNS, CDR2 SASEGT.

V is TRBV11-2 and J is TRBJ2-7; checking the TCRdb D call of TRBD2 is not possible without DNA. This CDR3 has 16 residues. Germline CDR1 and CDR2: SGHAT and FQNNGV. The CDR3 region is CASSRPGLAVTYEQYF. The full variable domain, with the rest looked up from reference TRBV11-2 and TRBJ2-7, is EAGVAQSPRYKIIEKRQSVAFWCNPISGHATLYWYQQILGQGPKLLIQFQNNGVVDDSQLPKDRFSAERLKGVDSTLKIQPAKLEDSAVYLCASSRPGLAVTYEQYFGPGTRLTVT.

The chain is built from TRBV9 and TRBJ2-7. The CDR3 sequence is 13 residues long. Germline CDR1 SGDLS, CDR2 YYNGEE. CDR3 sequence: CASSVAPAYEQYF.